The source of this TCR beta chain is a study of T cells in Graves' hyperthyroidism and ophthalmopathy. Study at large: At the time of initial diagnosis and before any treatment, peripheral blood was collected.

V shed 2 bases and J shed 3 bases, with 12 bases lying between them. There are 14 residues in the CDR3. The germline V gene has CDR1 SGHRS and CDR2 YFSETQ. What was amplified from RNA transcripts were TCR beta CDR3 regions. The HTBI set primed first-round TCR CDR3 RT-PCR. TCRdb used MiXCR to reprocess the multiplex PCR reads, holding one entry per CDR3 protein. Among under 350,000 distinct CDR3 sequences listed, roughly 15% were seen once. The authors took PBMCs from 10 ml fresh peripheral blood. This clonotype was detected a few times. Its antigen is as yet unknown. General study findings and limits: Most thyroid clonotypes expanded above 0.001 were also detected in blood. A model built on 13 V-J features separated ophthalmopathy from stable hyperthyroidism.

Specimen: blood. The clonotype comes from a woman aged 40 to 49 with Graves' hyperthyroidism. This rearrangement joins TRBV5-1 to TRBJ2-7, with D perhaps matching TRBD2 (6 bases). The CDR3 nucleotides are TGCGCCAGCAGCTTCCGGGGGAGAGACTACGAGCAGTACTTC. It codes for CASSFRGRDYEQYF.